What follows are 11 T cell receptor beta chains derived from one specimen sequenced in a study of vaccination effects on CD4 cells after COVID-19. Antigen specificity for these receptors is unknown. Before any sequencing was done, the ViraFEST assay used viral peptide pools to expand antigen-specific CD4+ T cells. Once cultured for approximately eleven days, the cells underwent separation to obtain CD4+ T cells. Participants were given two doses of BNT162b2 or mRNA-1273 vaccine. The data were produced by immunoSEQ multiplex PCR, yet TCRdb's version contains in-frame clones alone and is incomplete. The sample lists tens of thousands of clones, less than 80% seen once, with 1% to 1.5% in the top ten. Sequenced material: CD4+ T cells from PBMCs cultured with HCoV-229E spike peptides, taken after COVID-19 vaccination. These receptors originate from a human donor who received a COVID-19 vaccine.

This chain links TRBV2 with TRBJ1-1, with D possibly being TRBD1 (5 bases). This CDR3 has 13 amino acids. Germline-derived CDR1 and CDR2 are SNHLY and FYNNEI. Trimming left V 6 bases short and J 5 bases short, with 13 bases between. As DNA, the CDR3 is TGTGCCAGCAGGGACATCCCGCGGACTGAAGCTTTCTTT. This translates into CASRDIPRTEAFF.

The gene calls are TRBV4-1 and TRBJ1-2; a possible D gene is TRBD1 (6 bases). V lost 0 bases and J lost 3, with 17 bases in between. Per the germline V gene, CDR1 is MGHRA and CDR2 is YSYEKL. There are 17 residues in the CDR3. CDR3 in DNA: TGCGCCAGCAGCCAAGAAGTCCCGCAGGGGAACTACTATGGCTACACCTTC. Translated, it gives CASSQEVPQGNYYGYTF.

This sequence joins TRBV7-2 and TRBJ1-2; maybe TRBD1 (5 bases). The CDR3 consists of 13 residues. Trimming pared 5 bases from V and 4 bases from J, leaving 11 bases between. From germline, CDR1 is SGHTA and CDR2 FQGNSA. CDR3 sequence reads: CASSPDTFYGYTF. The CDR3 bases are TGTGCCAGCAGCCCGGACACGTTCTATGGCTACACCTTC.

The sample holds a few counts of this clone. The chain carries TRBV12-5 and TRBJ1-3; no clear D gene. Germline V CDR1 and CDR2: LGHNT, FRNRAP. V lost 6 bases and J 4 bases, leaving 10 bases between the germline ends. The CDR3 consists of 13 residues. CDR3 in amino acids: CASGPGFGNTIYF. The CDR3 DNA reads as TGTGCTAGTGGCCCGGGGTTCGGAAACACCATATATTTT.

The J gene is TRBJ2-1, the V gene TRBV7-3, with 10 bases lining up with TRBD2. CDR3 length equals 15 residues. V lost 6 bases and J lost 0; bases outside the gene matches: 2. Germline CDR1 SGHTA, CDR2 FQGTGA. The chain's CDR3 is CASRIAGGSYNEQFF. CDR3 DNA sequence: TGTGCCAGCAGGATAGCGGGGGGCTCCTACAATGAGCAGTTCTTC.

This clone was observed a handful of times. V usage is TRBV10-3 and J usage is TRBJ1-2, with D possibly matching TRBD1 (6 bases). Trimming took off 3 bases at V and 3 bases at J, with 14 bases between the two ends. Germline assignment: CDR1 ENHRY and CDR2 SYGVKD. This CDR3 is 15 amino acids long. The CDR3 nucleotides are TGTGCCATCAGTGACCGGGACACCTTCTACTATGGCTACACCTTC. Protein product: CAISDRDTFYYGYTF.

A word on this clone: Additional DNA sequences in this sample encode the identical CDR3. The J gene is TRBJ2-3, the V gene TRBV5-1; 10 positions match TRBD1. CDR1 and CDR2 (germline): SGHRS, YFSETQ. J gave up 3 bases and V 4 bases, and 5 bases lay outside the gene matches. This CDR3 has 15 residues. CDR3 amino acids: CASSLRQGATDTQYF. CDR3 bases: TGCGCCAGCAGCCTCCGACAGGGGGCTACAGATACGCAGTATTTT.

This chain joins TRBV7-2 and TRBJ2-7; the D gene is possibly TRBD1 (6 bases). The CDR3 consists of 13 residues. V lost 4 bases and J 3 bases, leaving 10 bases between the germline ends. Germline-derived CDR1 and CDR2 are SGHTA and FQGNSA. The CDR3 spells CASSSSDSYEQYV. CDR3 sequence (DNA): TGTGCCAGCAGCTCATCGGACAGCTACGAGCAGTACGTC.

This chain joins TRBV5-6 and TRBJ1-2, with 7 bases identical to TRBD1. Germline assignment: CDR1 SGHDT and CDR2 YYEEEE. The CDR3 spans 15 residues. V was pared by 2 bases and J by 5 bases, with 9 bases of the junction left unmatched. The CDR3 nucleotides read TGTGCCAGCAGCTTCGGACAGGACCCTCTTTATGGCTACACCTTC. This codes for CASSFGQDPLYGYTF.

The J gene is TRBJ2-3, the V gene TRBV15; perhaps TRBD2 as D (6 bases). This CDR3 has 16 residues. V lost 3 bases to trimming and J lost 5 bases, with 18 bases between them. Germline CDR1 is LNHNV and CDR2 is YYDKDF (reference sequence). CDR3 sequence reads: CATSRVLDGGGDTQYF. The CDR3 DNA reads as TGTGCCACCAGCAGGGTACTGGACGGGGGAGGAGATACGCAGTATTTT.

CDR3 nucleotides: TGTGCCAGCAGCCATCTCTCGACGGGAAAACTGTTTTTT. Encoded protein: CASSHLSTGKLFF. The chain is built from TRBV3-1 (or the pseudogene TRBV3-2) and TRBJ1-4; D is uncertain. Trimming removed 3 bases at V and 10 bases at J, with 12 bases between. CDR1 is LGHDT and CDR2 is YNNKEL in the germline V gene (reference sequence). This CDR3 is 13 amino acids long.